These 6 T cell receptor beta chains originate from one sample sequenced in a study of technical replicates of blood from a few donors. Repertoires were generated with immunoSEQ multiplex PCR, while TCRdb's copy carries only in-frame clones and drops some. Here the sample spans 60,000 to 85,000 clones, 90% to 95% being singletons. The sequencing sample was made of T cells isolated from PBMCs. Receptors originate from a human donor in good health.

The genes are TRBV11-3 and TRBJ2-3; 7 bases match TRBD1. The germline CDR1 and CDR2 sequences are SGHNT and YENEEA. J gave up 3 bases and V 1 base, and 4 bases lay outside the gene matches. The CDR3 is 15 residues long. The CDR3 DNA follows: TGTGCCAGCAGCTTAGTATCGACAGGGACAGATACGCAGTATTTT. It codes for CASSLVSTGTDTQYF.

The rearrangement uses TRBV20-1 and TRBJ2-7, with 7 bases fitting TRBD1. The CDR3 is 10 residues long. Germline-derived CDR1 and CDR2 are DFQATT and SNEGSKA (reference sequence). With 5 bases clipped from V and 10 bases from J, the junction kept 5 bases outside the gene matches. The CDR3 is CSASRQGQYF. The CDR3 DNA sequence: TGCAGTGCTTCTCGACAGGGCCAGTACTTC.

The chain links TRBV2 to TRBJ2-1; TRBD1 matches 9 bases. CDR1 is SNHLY, CDR2 FYNNEI, per germline. There are 18 residues in the CDR3. The J segment lost 5 bases and the V segment lost 0 bases, leaving 11 bases of the junction unmatched. The chain's CDR3 is CASSEALIPGQGDNEQFF. The CDR3, as DNA: TGTGCCAGCAGTGAAGCTCTAATTCCGGGACAGGGCGACAATGAGCAGTTCTTC.

This chain links TRBV2 with TRBJ2-3; 8 bases line up with TRBD1. Germline trimming cut 10 bases from V and 0 bases from J; bases unmatched to any gene: 15. Per the germline V gene, CDR1 is SNHLY and CDR2 is FYNNEI. CDR3 length: 17 residues. CDR3 coding DNA: TGTGCCAACCAGCTCGATAAGACAGGGGCTAGCACAGATACGCAGTATTTT. It specifies CANQLDKTGASTDTQYF.

The chain recombines TRBV30 with TRBJ2-2; D possibly corresponds to TRBD1 (5 bases). V was shortened by 4 bases and J by 7 bases, with 7 bases between the two germline ends. CDR1 and CDR2 (germline): GTSNPN, SVGIG (reference sequence). The CDR3 length is 11 residues. CDR3 protein: CAWIRVGELFF. The CDR3, as DNA: TGTGCCTGGATCAGGGTCGGGGAGCTGTTTTTT.

This chain connects TRBV7-9 to TRBJ1-2; TRBD1 agrees at 7 bases. The trim removed 5 bases at V and 1 base at J, leaving 13 bases unmatched. The CDR3 is 17 amino acids. Germline lookup yields CDR1 SEHNR and CDR2 FQNEAQ (reference sequence). CDR3 coding DNA: TGTGCCAGCAGCCTCACCGGGACAGCCCGGCTTAACTATGGCTACACCTTC. The encoded protein is CASSLTGTARLNYGYTF.